This T cell receptor beta chain was observed in a study of blood T cell repertoires in COVID-19. Study-level information: The study drew acute and convalescent COVID-19 samples from the United States, Italy and Spain.

Each exposed participant met a COVID-19 case in the 2 weeks preceding study entry. The trim removed 6 bases at V and 6 bases at J, leaving 10 bases unmatched. The germline gives CDR1 LNHDA, CDR2 SQIVND (reference sequence). The CDR3 length is 14 residues. Clones were read by immunoSEQ multiplex PCR, and TCRdb kept only the in-frame ones, dropping some. The sample lists over 130,000 clones, 70% to 85% occurring once. The sequence was collected from a woman under 30 who had been exposed to COVID-19. The V call is TRBV19, the J call TRBJ2-7, with TRBD2 matching over 8 bases. The sample consisted of PBMCs or T cells enriched from blood (not recorded which). The CDR3 sequence is CASRSQAGGPEQYF. DNA of the CDR3: TGTGCCAGTAGATCTCAGGCGGGGGGCCCCGAGCAGTACTTC.